The 26 T cell receptor beta chains given below trace back to one sample, sequenced in a study of T cells in pancreatic ductal adenocarcinoma. The assay was immunoSEQ multiplex PCR, and TCRdb's table has in-frame clones only and misses some. The data hold around 15,000 clones, with about 93% observed a single time. Selected pancreatic ductal adenocarcinoma patients had undergone surgery without neoadjuvant therapy. The sequencing input was PBMCs. The receptor set was obtained from a human donor with pancreatic ductal adenocarcinoma.

This chain links TRBV18 with TRBJ1-2; no firm D call. The CDR3 is made up of 14 amino acids. Trimming pared 1 base from V and 4 bases from J, leaving 10 bases between. CDR1 KGHSH and CDR2 LQKENI come from the germline V gene. The CDR3 DNA follows: TGTGCCAGCTCACCACTTCGGCGGATCTATGGCTACACCTTC. This encodes CASSPLRRIYGYTF. Looking up the rest from reference TRBV18 and TRBJ1-2 gives the full variable domain: NAGVMQNPRHLVRRRGQEARLRCSPMKGHSHVYWYRQLPEEGLKFMVYLQKENIIDESGMPKERFSAEFPKEGPSILRIQQVVRGDSAAYFCASSPLRRIYGYTFGSGTRLTVV.

The rearrangement uses TRBV13 and TRBJ2-7; maybe TRBD1 (6 bases). V was clipped by 1 base and J by 0 bases, with 13 bases between them. CDR3 length: 16 residues. From germline, CDR1 is PRHDT and CDR2 FYEKMQ (reference sequence). This chain's CDR3 is CASSLDREGSSYEQYF. The DNA of the CDR3 is TGTGCCAGCAGCTTAGACAGGGAAGGAAGCTCCTACGAGCAGTACTTC. Supplemented by reference TRBV13 and TRBJ2-7, the full variable domain reads AAGVIQSPRHLIKEKRETATLKCYPIPRHDTVYWYQQGPGQDPQFLISFYEKMQSDKGSIPDRFSAQQFSDYHSELNMSSLELGDSALYFCASSLDREGSSYEQYFGPGTRLTVT.

The J gene is TRBJ1-2, the V gene TRBV27; 7 nucleotides align to TRBD1. V lost 2 bases, J lost 6 bases, and 9 bases stayed unmatched. This CDR3 region has 15 residues. Germline V CDR1 and CDR2: MNHEY, SMNVEV (reference sequence). The CDR3 protein is CASSLVRGKINGYTF. The CDR3, as DNA: TGTGCCAGCAGTTTAGTCAGGGGGAAAATTAATGGCTACACCTTC.

This sequence joins TRBV19 and TRBJ2-5, with D possibly matching TRBD2 (5 bases). Germline assignment: CDR1 LNHDA and CDR2 SQIVND (reference sequence). The V and J ends lost 7 bases and 1 base respectively, with 10 bases between them. The CDR3 loop spans 13 amino acids. The CDR3 sequence is CASNGKVQETQYF. The DNA of the CDR3 is TGTGCCAGTAACGGGAAGGTCCAAGAGACCCAGTACTTC.

The V gene is TRBV18, the J gene TRBJ2-5, with TRBD2 identical over 8 bases. This CDR3 is built from 17 residues. Germline V gene data show CDR1 as KGHSH and CDR2 as LQKENI. The trim removed 6 bases at V and 0 bases at J, leaving 12 bases unmatched. As DNA, the CDR3 is TGTGCCAGCTCCCGCGACTCCCTAGCGGGTAACCAAGAGACCCAGTACTTC. It is translated as CASSRDSLAGNQETQYF.

The gene calls are TRBV11-2 and TRBJ2-3; D is perhaps TRBD1 (6 bases). The germline V gene has CDR1 SGHAT and CDR2 FQNNGV. V lost 0 bases, J lost 3 bases, and 7 bases lay in between. This CDR3 is built from 14 residues. Written as DNA, the CDR3 is TGTGCCAGCAGCTTAGAGGGGACAACAGATACGCAGTATTTT. Amino acid sequence: CASSLEGTTDTQYF.

Turning to this clone: At one end the junction does not follow the germline gene, possibly because of a read error. V is TRBV11-2 and J is TRBJ2-7; 12 bases align to TRBD1. Germline V gene lookup returns CDR1 SGHAT and CDR2 FQNNGV. The CDR3 runs to 15 residues. The DNA for the CDR3 is TGCGCCAGCAGCCCCCGGGGACAGGGGGCGGACGAGCAGTACTTC. Its protein product is CASSPRGQGADEQYF.

The V gene is TRBV5-4, the J gene TRBJ1-5; D is ambiguous. This CDR3 has 13 residues. Trimming cost V 3 bases and J 3 bases, with 7 bases left between them. CDR1 SGHNT and CDR2 YYREEE come from the germline V gene (reference sequence). The CDR3 bases are TGTGCCAGCAGCTCGGCGCCCAATCAGCCCCAGCATTTT. Residues: CASSSAPNQPQHF.

Details on this clone: Other DNA sequences of this sample code for an identical CDR3. The genes are TRBV7-9 and TRBJ1-1, with TRBD1 as a possible D gene (5 bases). Looked up from germline, CDR1 is SEHNR and CDR2 is FQNEAQ (reference sequence). This CDR3 spans 13 amino acids. Trimming shortened V by 1 base and J by 7 bases, and 10 bases separated the two germline ends. CDR3 nucleotide sequence: TGTGCCAGCAGCTTAGGGGACGGAGTTGAAGCTTTCTTT. As protein: CASSLGDGVEAFF.

The chain employs TRBV18 and TRBJ1-3; D uncertain. Germline V CDR1 and CDR2: KGHSH, LQKENI. This CDR3 region has 16 residues. Trimming stripped 0 bases from V and 0 bases from J, with 9 bases between. CDR3 region: CASSPPAGSSGNTIYF. The CDR3 DNA follows: TGTGCCAGCTCACCACCGGCAGGCAGCTCTGGAAACACCATATATTTT. The entire variable domain, with the rest obtained from reference TRBV18 and TRBJ1-3, is as follows: NAGVMQNPRHLVRRRGQEARLRCSPMKGHSHVYWYRQLPEEGLKFMVYLQKENIIDESGMPKERFSAEFPKEGPSILRIQQVVRGDSAAYFCASSPPAGSSGNTIYFGEGSWLTVV.

This chain connects TRBV11-2 to TRBJ1-1, with D unresolved. Germline CDR1 and CDR2: SGHAT and FQNNGV. This CDR3 is 10 amino acids long. Trimming left V 6 bases short and J 6 bases short, with 5 bases between. CDR3 sequence: CASRNAEAFF. CDR3 bases: TGTGCCAGCAGAAATGCTGAAGCTTTCTTT. Full variable domain (rest looked up from reference TRBV11-2 and TRBJ1-1): EAGVAQSPRYKIIEKRQSVAFWCNPISGHATLYWYQQILGQGPKLLIQFQNNGVVDDSQLPKDRFSAERLKGVDSTLKIQPAKLEDSAVYLCASRNAEAFFGQGTRLTVV.

The chain recombines TRBV18 with TRBJ2-3; 9 nucleotides line up with TRBD1. The CDR3 spans 16 residues. J lost 5 bases, V lost 2 bases, and 8 bases had no gene match. Germline V gives CDR1 KGHSH, CDR2 LQKENI. The CDR3 is CASSPTGQGGGDTQYF. The CDR3 DNA follows: TGTGCCAGCTCACCAACGGGACAGGGAGGGGGAGATACGCAGTATTTT.

This clone was detected only a few times. V gene TRBV5-4 combines with J gene TRBJ2-7, with TRBD1 matching over 11 bases. Looked up from germline, CDR1 is SGHNT and CDR2 is YYREEE (reference sequence). This CDR3 contains 17 residues. J gave up 2 bases and V 0 bases, and 7 bases lay outside the gene matches. The CDR3 region has the DNA TGTGCCAGCAGCTTGGGTGGGACAGGGGGTCATCCCTACGAGCAGTACTTC. Protein sequence: CASSLGGTGGHPYEQYF.

This chain connects TRBV5-1 to TRBJ2-3, with 14 bases identical to TRBD2. Trimming at V came to 4 bases and at J to 4 bases, leaving 5 bases not matched to a gene. CDR3 size: 16 residues. Germline V CDR1 and CDR2: SGHRS, YFSETQ. CDR3 in amino acids: CASSLGLAGVADTQYF. The CDR3 DNA reads TGCGCCAGCAGCCTGGGACTAGCGGGAGTCGCAGATACGCAGTATTTT.

This clone was detected once. This rearrangement joins TRBV5-5 to TRBJ1-2, with 7 bases matching TRBD1. With 4 bases clipped from V and 4 bases from J, the junction kept 7 bases outside the gene matches. This CDR3 spans 14 amino acids. Per germline, CDR1 SGHKS and CDR2 YYEKEE (reference sequence). CDR3 DNA sequence: TGTGCCAGCAGCCAGACAGGGAGGTCCTATGGCTACACCTTC. It encodes CASSQTGRSYGYTF.

The chain joins TRBV19 to TRBJ1-2; TRBD1 aligns across 9 bases. CDR3 size: 16 residues. V lost 4 bases, J lost 2 bases, and 8 bases stayed unmatched. CDR1 is LNHDA, CDR2 SQIVND, per germline (reference sequence). This CDR3 is CASSTQGTGWNYGYTF. The CDR3 nucleotides read TGTGCCAGTAGTACCCAGGGGACAGGGTGGAACTATGGCTACACCTTC.

This chain uses TRBV5-6 with TRBJ2-7; D may match TRBD1 or TRBD2 (6 bases each). Germline-derived CDR1 and CDR2 are SGHDT and YYEEEE. This CDR3 contains 16 residues. Between the trimmed V and J ends, which lost 4 bases and 5 bases, there was a span of 22 bases. This CDR3 is CASSPAIRGRGHEQYF. CDR3 in DNA: TGTGCCAGCAGCCCAGCAATACGGGGACGGGGGCACGAGCAGTACTTC.

The chain joins TRBV15 to TRBJ2-3, with D hard to call. The germline V gene has CDR1 LNHNV and CDR2 YYDKDF (reference sequence). This CDR3 is built from 15 residues. Between the trimmed V and J ends, which lost 3 bases and 0 bases, there was a span of 10 bases. The CDR3 sequence: CATSSPSTSTDTQYF. Here the CDR3 DNA reads TGTGCCACCAGCAGCCCCTCGACTAGCACAGATACGCAGTATTTT. The full variable domain, completed using reference TRBV15 and TRBJ2-3, is DAMVIQNPRYQVTQFGKPVTLSCSQTLNHNVMYWYQQKSSQAPKLLFHYYDKDFNNEADTPDNFQSRRPNTSFCFLDIRSPGLGDTAMYLCATSSPSTSTDTQYFGPGTRLTVL.

The sample holds one count of this clone. The J gene is TRBJ2-7, the V gene TRBV7-2, with 7 bases fitting TRBD1. Germline trimming cut 4 bases from V and 0 bases from J; bases unmatched to any gene: 15. In germline, CDR1 is SGHTA, CDR2 FQGNSA. CDR3 size: 18 residues. The CDR3 nucleotides read TGTGCCAGCAGCTATTTCAGCCCCCGGGCAGGGGGCTCCTACGAGCAGTACTTC. It is translated as CASSYFSPRAGGSYEQYF.

The chain has TRBV29-1 and TRBJ2-2; D not certain. CDR3 length: 14 residues. Germline V gives CDR1 SQVTM, CDR2 ANQGSEA. Trimming stripped 4 bases from V and 1 base from J, with 10 bases between. CDR3 sequence reads: CSVVVHLNTGELFF. The CDR3 DNA reads TGCAGCGTTGTAGTTCATCTGAACACCGGGGAGCTGTTTTTT.

J is TRBJ1-1 and V is TRBV5-1; 10 bases agree with TRBD1. The CDR3 extends over 17 amino acids. Trimming removed 4 bases from V and 6 bases from J; junction bases left unmatched: 15. Germline V lookup: CDR1 SGHRS, CDR2 YFSETQ. The CDR3, as DNA: TGCGCCAGCAGCCCCCGGGACAGGGGCCTCCGGGTTCCTGAAGCTTTCTTT. Amino acids: CASSPRDRGLRVPEAFF.

The J gene is TRBJ2-5, the V gene TRBV2; TRBD1 aligns across 8 bases. CDR1 is SNHLY, CDR2 FYNNEI, per germline. The CDR3 runs 13 residues. V lost 4 bases to trimming and J lost 5 bases; unmatched junction nucleotides: 3. The CDR3: CASSGDRQETQYF. The CDR3 DNA follows: TGTGCCAGCAGTGGGGACAGGCAGGAGACCCAGTACTTC.

The V call is TRBV5-8, the J call TRBJ1-1; the match to TRBD1 covers 10 bases. Germline V lookup: CDR1 SGHTS, CDR2 YDEGEE. The CDR3 covers 16 residues. V trimming: 4 bases; J trimming: 3 bases; junction bases outside the gene matches: 9. In nucleotides, the CDR3 is TGTGCCAGCAGCCCCGGGACAGGGGCGGGGGACACTGAAGCTTTCTTT. Translation gives CASSPGTGAGDTEAFF.

CDR3 amino acids: CASSTRTGYNSPLHF. The CDR3 nucleotides read TGTGCCAGCAGCACCCGGACAGGGTATAATTCACCCCTCCACTTT. The chain is built from TRBV9 and TRBJ1-6, with TRBD1 matching 8 bases. The CDR3 is 15 residues long. With 4 bases clipped from V and 4 bases from J, the junction kept 4 bases outside the gene matches. Germline V gene sequence: CDR1 SGDLS, CDR2 YYNGEE. The full variable domain, rest sourced from reference TRBV9 and TRBJ1-6, is DSGVTQTPKHLITATGQRVTLRCSPRSGDLSVYWYQQSLDQGLQFLIQYYNGEERAKGNILERFSAQQFPDLHSELNLSSLELGDSALYFCASSTRTGYNSPLHFGNGTRLTVT.

This rearrangement joins TRBV30 to TRBJ1-6, with TRBD1 matching over 8 bases. After removal of 3 bases from V and 6 bases from J, the junction contained 1 base not matched to a gene. Germline CDR1 and CDR2: GTSNPN and SVGIG (reference sequence). The CDR3 is 13 amino acids. The CDR3 nucleotides read TGTGCCTGGAGGGGACAGGTTAATTCACCCCTCCACTTT. Translated: CAWRGQVNSPLHF.

The rearrangement links TRBV4-1 to TRBJ2-1, with a tentative D call TRBD2 (6 bases). CDR3 length: 15 amino acids. Trimming cost V 0 bases and J 7 bases, with 13 bases left between them. Germline-derived CDR1 and CDR2 are MGHRA and YSYEKL. CDR3 amino acids: CASSQDHLTSNEQFF. For the CDR3, the DNA is TGCGCCAGCAGCCAAGATCATCTGACTAGTAATGAGCAGTTCTTC.